This T cell receptor (beta chain) was sequenced during a study of T cells after yellow fever vaccination. About the study: Preparation used SMART-Seq v4 Ultra Low Input for the low-cell-number fractions.

Each CDR3 protein gets one entry after TCRdb re-called the 5' RACE reads with MiXCR. The sample lists 120,000 to 150,000 distinct CDR3 sequences, about 8% occurring once. Study-level results: The study noted that FACS-sorted repertoires could contain abundant clonotypes contaminating from the bulk population. Most primary-vaccination clones recurred post-booster (just under 98% CD4, around 86% CD8). Peaking on day 5 versus 15, the secondary response was faster but weaker.

This clonotype came up many times. Its antigen is not known. This CDR3 contains 16 residues. V lost 1 base to trimming and J lost 4 bases; unmatched junction nucleotides: 8. The germline gives CDR1 LGHNA, CDR2 YSLEER. J is TRBJ2-5 and V is TRBV4-3, with 8 bases matching TRBD2. The receptor was derived from a man aged 25-45 years who received the YFV17D yellow fever vaccine. The sample in question was CD4+ T cells sorted from PBMCs, obtained 5 days after the yellow fever booster vaccination. CDR3 in amino acids: CASSQGSGVPGETQYF. The CDR3 bases are TGCGCCAGCAGCCAAGGTAGCGGGGTTCCGGGAGAGACCCAGTACTTC.